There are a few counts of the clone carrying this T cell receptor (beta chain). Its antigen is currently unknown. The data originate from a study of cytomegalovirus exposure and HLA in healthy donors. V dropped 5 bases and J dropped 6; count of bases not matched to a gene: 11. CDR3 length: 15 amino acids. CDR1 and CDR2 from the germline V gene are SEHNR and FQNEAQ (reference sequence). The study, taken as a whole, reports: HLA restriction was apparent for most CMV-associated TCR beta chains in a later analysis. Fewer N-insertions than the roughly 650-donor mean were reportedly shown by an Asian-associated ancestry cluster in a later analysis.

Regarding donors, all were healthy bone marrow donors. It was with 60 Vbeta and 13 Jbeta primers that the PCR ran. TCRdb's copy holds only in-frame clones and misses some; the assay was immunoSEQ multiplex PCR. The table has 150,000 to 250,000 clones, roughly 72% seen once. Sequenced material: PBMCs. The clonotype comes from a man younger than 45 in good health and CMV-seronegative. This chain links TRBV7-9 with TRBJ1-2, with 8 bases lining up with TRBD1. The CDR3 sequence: CASSARTGYSHGYTF. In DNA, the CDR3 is TGTGCCAGCAGCGCCCGGACAGGGTACTCACATGGCTACACCTTC.